This is a list of T cell receptor beta chains from one sample in a study of blood T cell repertoires in COVID-19. The method was immunoSEQ multiplex PCR; TCRdb's version includes in-frame clones alone and lacks a portion of them. The sample holds 250,000 to 350,000 clones, about 90% seen once. The sequencing input was peripheral blood. These receptors were taken from a man between 18 and 35 years old with active or convalescent COVID-19. The CDR3 runs from the conserved cysteine through the conserved F or W. Fields, in order: clone size, D gene, V gene, J gene, CDR3 DNA, CDR3 protein. A D gene is named only where the DNA matches it firmly. Expanded clones are given a class, and other clones once, few, many or no size at all.

>.|TRBD1|TRBV28|TRBJ2-1
TGTGCCAGCAGTTTATTTCGGGACAGTACCTCCTACAATGAGCAGTTCTTC
CASSLFRDSTSYNEQFF
>.|.|TRBV11-2|TRBJ1-2
TGTGCCAGCAGCCTTCAGGGAGGAGGCTATGGCTACACCTTC
CASSLQGGGYGYTF
>.|.|TRBV20-1|TRBJ1-1
TGCAGTGCTAGGGGGCCTGAAGCTTTCTTT
CSARGPEAFF
>.|.|TRBV28|TRBJ2-7
TGTGCCAGCAGGGGTCGTGGGGGGAACTACGAGCAGTACTTC
CASRGRGGNYEQYF
>.|.|TRBV27|TRBJ2-2
TGTGCCAGCAGTTCAGACCCTGAAGGAGTCACCGGGGAGCTGTTTTTT
CASSSDPEGVTGELFF
>.|TRBD2|TRBV24-1|TRBJ2-7
TGTGCCACCAGTGCTGGGGCGGGGGGCCTGGACGAGCAGTACTTC
CATSAGAGGLDEQYF
>.|TRBD1|TRBV7-2|TRBJ2-1
TGTGCCAGCAGCTTAGTTGGGACAGCCATTGACAATGAGCAGTTCTTC
CASSLVGTAIDNEQFF
>.|TRBD1|TRBV19|TRBJ1-4
TGTGCCAGTAAGGGACAGGGAGGTCTGGTTAATGAAAAACTGTTTTTT
CASKGQGGLVNEKLFF
>.|.|TRBV12-3/TRBV12-4|TRBJ2-7
TGTGCCAGCAGTTTGGGGCAATCCTACGAGCAGTACTTC
CASSLGQSYEQYF
>.|.|TRBV7-9|TRBJ1-4
TGTGCCAGCAGCATAGACACAACGTCCGAAAAACTGTTTTTT
CASSIDTTSEKLFF
>.|.|TRBV19|TRBJ1-1
TGTGCCAGTAGTTCGGGGGGCGCGTTGGGGGAAGCTTTCTTT
CASSSGGALGEAFF
>.|.|TRBV28|TRBJ2-3
TGTGCCAGCAGCCTAATCGGCACAGATACGCAGTATTTT
CASSLIGTDTQYF
>.|TRBD2|TRBV18|TRBJ2-7
TGTGCCAGCTCACCACCAGGCGGGGGTTACGAGCAGTACTTC
CASSPPGGGYEQYF
>.|.|TRBV24-1|TRBJ2-6
TGTGCCACCAGTGATCGTGGGGGCCCTGGGGCCAACGTCCTGACTTTC
CATSDRGGPGANVLTF
>.|.|TRBV20-1|TRBJ2-7
TGCAGTGCTAGTTCGGGGGAGTCCTCCTACGAGCAGTACTTC
CSASSGESSYEQYF
>.|.|TRBV2|TRBJ1-2
TGTGCCAGCAGTGTGGATCGGGGGTTTAACTATGGCTACACCTTC
CASSVDRGFNYGYTF
>.|TRBD1|TRBV19|TRBJ2-1
TGTGCCAGTAGCCCTTTGACAGGGACACGCCCGTTCTTC
CASSPLTGTRPFF
>.|TRBD2|TRBV4-1|TRBJ2-1
TGCGCCAGCAGCCAAATTAGGGACTACTACAATGAGCAGTTCTTC
CASSQIRDYYNEQFF
>.|.|TRBV4-1|TRBJ1-1
TGCGCCAGCAGCCAAGGCAGATTGAACACTGAAGCTTTCTTT
CASSQGRLNTEAFF
>.|TRBD2|TRBV29-1|TRBJ2-7
TGCAGCGTTGCCGTCAGAGCCGGACTAGTCTCCTACGAGCAGTACTTC
CSVAVRAGLVSYEQYF
>.|.|TRBV4-3|TRBJ1-6
TGCGCCAGCAGCCAAGGGCGGTCAGCCAATTCACCCCTCCACTTT
CASSQGRSANSPLHF
>.|.|TRBV20-1|TRBJ1-1
TGCAGTGCGAGGGTGGGATCTGAAGCTTTCTTT
CSARVGSEAFF
>.|.|TRBV28|TRBJ1-4
TGTGCCAGCAGTTTTGAGCGAGTTGAAAAACTGTTTTTT
CASSFERVEKLFF
>.|.|TRBV6-2/TRBV6-3|TRBJ1-1
TGTGCCAGCAGTTGGTTTCGTTTACCTCCGGGAAGGCCTGAAGCTTTCTTT
CASSWFRLPPGRPEAFF
>.|TRBD1|TRBV18|TRBJ2-1
TGTGCCAGCTCACACCGACAGGGGGTTTACAATGAGCAGTTCTTC
CASSHRQGVYNEQFF
>once|.|TRBV5-5|TRBJ1-3
TGTGCCAGCAGCCTTACAGACATCCCAGCTGGAAACACCATATATTTT
CASSLTDIPAGNTIYF
>.|TRBD2|TRBV11-2|TRBJ2-3
TGTGCCAGCAGCTCAAGGACTAGCGGGAAAGATACGCAGTATTTT
CASSSRTSGKDTQYF